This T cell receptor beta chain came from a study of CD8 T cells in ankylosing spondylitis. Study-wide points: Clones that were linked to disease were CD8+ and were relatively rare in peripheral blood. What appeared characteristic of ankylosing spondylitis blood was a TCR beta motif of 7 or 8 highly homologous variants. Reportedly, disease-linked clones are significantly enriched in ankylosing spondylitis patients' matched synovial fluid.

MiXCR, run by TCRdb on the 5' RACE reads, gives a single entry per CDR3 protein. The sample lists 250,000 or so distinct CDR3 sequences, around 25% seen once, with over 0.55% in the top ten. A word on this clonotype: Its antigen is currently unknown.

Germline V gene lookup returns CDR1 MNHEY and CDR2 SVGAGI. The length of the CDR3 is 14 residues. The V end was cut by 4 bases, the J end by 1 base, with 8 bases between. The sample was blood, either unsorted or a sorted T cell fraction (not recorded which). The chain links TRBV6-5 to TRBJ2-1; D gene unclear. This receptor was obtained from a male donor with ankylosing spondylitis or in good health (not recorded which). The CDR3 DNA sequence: TGTGCCAGCAGTTCACGGATTTCCTACAATGAGCAGTTCTTC. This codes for CASSSRISYNEQFF.